This TCR beta chain was recovered during a study of CD8 T cells in Susac syndrome. Study-wide points: It was acknowledged by the study that relatively few individuals were included in its TCR sequencing and HLA analysis.

The table lists this clonotype with a count of one. What it recognizes is unknown. Germline V gives CDR1 ENHRY, CDR2 SYGVKD. This CDR3 region has 15 residues. V lost 3 bases to trimming and J lost 0 bases, with 9 bases between them. A quantity of roughly 0.5 to 1 ug RNA underwent reverse transcription using random hexamers. Multiplex immunoSEQ PCR targeted 54 Vbeta and 13 Jbeta TCR beta segments. One entry per CDR3 protein, called by TCRdb with MiXCR from the immunoSEQ multiplex PCR reads. The table records about 300,000 distinct CDR3 sequences, roughly 85% of them present only once. The TCR comes from a human donor with multiple sclerosis. The chain has TRBV10-3 and TRBJ1-3; weak D call: TRBD1 (5 bases). Sequencing was performed on CD8+ T cells from PBMCs. The DNA for the CDR3 is TGTGCCATCAGTGACCCCGGGGGCTCTGGAAACACCATATATTTT. Its protein is CAISDPGGSGNTIYF.